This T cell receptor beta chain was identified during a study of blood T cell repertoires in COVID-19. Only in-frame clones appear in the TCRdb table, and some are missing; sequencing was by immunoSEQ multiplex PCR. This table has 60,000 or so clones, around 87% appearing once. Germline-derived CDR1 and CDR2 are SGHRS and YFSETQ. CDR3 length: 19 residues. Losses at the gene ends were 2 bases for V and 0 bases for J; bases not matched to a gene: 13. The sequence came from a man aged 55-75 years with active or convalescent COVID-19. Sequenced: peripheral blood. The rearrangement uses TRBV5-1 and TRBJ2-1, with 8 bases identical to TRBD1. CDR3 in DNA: TGCGCCAGCAGCTTCCGGCCAGGGGGCTCAAGGAGCTCCTACAATGAGCAGTTCTTC. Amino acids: CASSFRPGGSRSSYNEQFF.